What follows are 22 T cell receptor beta chains derived from one specimen sequenced in a study of siplizumab effects on memory and regulatory T cells (dated by TCRdb to the late 2010s). Library creation used the immunoSEQ multiplex PCR assay. Imported from immuneACCESS, the table was reduced by TCRdb to in-frame sequences with V and J called. These copies leave out some clones; in studies compared against another copy, an unresolved V gene accounts for under half, and the cause of the remainder is not known. The sample data list around 100,000 clones, and roughly 93% of these were observed just once. Over 1% of the sample is taken by the ten largest. Sequencing was done on a sample of non-Treg CD4+ T cells sorted from blood. This specimen's cell subset or site label, per the study, means: FACS-sorted unstimulated CD4+ non-regulatory T cells. The receptors were gathered from a human donor in good health.

J is TRBJ1-1 and V is TRBV2; possibly TRBD1 for D (6 bases). CDR3 length: 14 residues. V lost 4 bases and J 0 bases, leaving 9 bases between the germline ends. In germline, CDR1 is SNHLY, CDR2 FYNNEI. The CDR3 DNA reads TGTGCCAGCAGTGCTCAGGGGATGAACACTGAAGCTTTCTTT. Protein sequence: CASSAQGMNTEAFF.

This chain links TRBV19 with TRBJ2-5; TRBD1 is a possible D gene (6 bases). The CDR3 spans 14 residues. V was trimmed by 3 bases and J by 5 bases, leaving 13 bases between them. Looked up from germline, CDR1 is LNHDA and CDR2 is SQIVND (reference sequence). For the CDR3, the DNA is TGTGCCAGTAGTATTGGACGGACAGCGGAGACCCAGTACTTC. It is translated as CASSIGRTAETQYF.

The rearrangement joins TRBV19 to TRBJ2-3; D is perhaps TRBD2 (7 bases). V was shortened by 4 bases and J by 4 bases, with 9 bases between the two germline ends. This CDR3 region has 13 residues. CDR1 and CDR2 from the germline V gene are LNHDA and SQIVND (reference sequence). The CDR3 protein is CASSTGGPDTQYF. The DNA for the CDR3 is TGTGCCAGTAGTACGGGGGGCCCAGATACGCAGTATTTT.

This sequence joins TRBV27 and TRBJ2-5; D is unclear. The CDR3 runs to 13 residues. The V gene's germline CDR1 is MNHEY and CDR2 SMNVEV (reference sequence). V was clipped by 4 bases and J by 0 bases, with 6 bases between them. DNA for the CDR3: TGTGCCAGCAGTTCCCCCTACCAAGAGACCCAGTACTTC. It codes for CASSSPYQETQYF.

The chain links TRBV9 to TRBJ2-2; D is unclear. V was clipped by 6 bases and J by 2 bases, with 11 bases between them. The CDR3 totals 14 residues. Germline lookup yields CDR1 SGDLS and CDR2 YYNGEE. Here the CDR3 reads CASKANANTGELFF. CDR3 coding DNA: TGTGCCAGCAAGGCTAACGCTAACACCGGGGAGCTGTTTTTT.

The chain has TRBV6-5 and TRBJ1-2; D is unresolved. Trimming took 2 bases from V and 8 from J, leaving 6 bases between them. Per germline, CDR1 MNHEY and CDR2 SVGAGI. CDR3 length equals 11 residues. DNA of the CDR3: TGTGCCAGCAGTTACGAAATCGGCTACACCTTC. This encodes CASSYEIGYTF.

V and J are TRBV10-3 and TRBJ2-3; 10 bases align to TRBD2. Germline trimming cut 2 bases from V and 0 bases from J; bases unmatched to any gene: 2. CDR1 ENHRY and CDR2 SYGVKD come from the germline V gene. This CDR3 has 16 amino acids. The CDR3 coding sequence is TGTGCCATCAGTGAGGGACTAGCGGTGAGCACAGATACGCAGTATTTT. Translating it yields CAISEGLAVSTDTQYF.

This chain connects TRBV19 to TRBJ2-6, with D maybe TRBD1 (6 bases). The CDR3 loop spans 17 amino acids. The V gene lost 6 bases and the J gene lost 2 bases, with 17 bases spanning the gap. CDR1 and CDR2 (germline): LNHDA, SQIVND (reference sequence). CDR3 bases: TGTGCCAGTAGAGCACAGGGTGGAAGGGCTGGGGCCAACGTCCTGACTTTC. Translated, it gives CASRAQGGRAGANVLTF.

The chain has TRBV23-1 and TRBJ2-5; a possible D gene is TRBD1 (6 bases). TRBV23-1 is an ORF, and what it does is uncertain. The V end was cut by 2 bases, the J end by 2 bases, with 15 bases between. The CDR3 spans 16 residues. CDR3 sequence (DNA): TGCGCCAGCAGTCAAAACGACAGGCGAGGGCAAGAGACCCAGTACTTC. Its protein is CASSQNDRRGQETQYF.

This clone was seen once. The chain links TRBV27 to TRBJ2-7; D might be TRBD1 (5 bases). The CDR3 contains 14 residues. Trimming shortened V by 4 bases and J by 2 bases, and 12 bases separated the two germline ends. Germline V lookup: CDR1 MNHEY, CDR2 SMNVEV (reference sequence). The CDR3 region is CASSSPDRTYEQYF. For the CDR3, the DNA is TGTGCCAGCAGTTCCCCAGACAGAACCTACGAGCAGTACTTC.

This chain uses TRBV5-1 with TRBJ2-3; D not certain. CDR1 and CDR2 from the germline V gene are SGHRS and YFSETQ. Trimming stripped 2 bases from V and 6 bases from J, with 7 bases between. The length of the CDR3 is 12 residues. The CDR3 protein is CASSFESDTQYF. CDR3 DNA: TGCGCCAGCAGCTTTGAAAGCGATACGCAGTATTTT. Full variable domain (missing parts from reference TRBV5-1 and TRBJ2-3): KAGVTQTPRYLIKTRGQQVTLSCSPISGHRSVSWYQQTPGQGLQFLFEYFSETQRNKGNFPGRFSGRQFSNSRSEMNVSTLELGDSALYLCASSFESDTQYFGPGTRLTVL.

V and J are TRBV5-1 and TRBJ2-5; no reliable D call. Per germline, CDR1 SGHRS and CDR2 YFSETQ. This CDR3 spans 15 amino acids. Trimming cost V 0 bases and J 1 base, with 10 bases left between them. The CDR3 nucleotides are TGCGCCAGCAGCTTGGGGTCGGAAAGCCAAGAGACCCAGTACTTC. Translating gives CASSLGSESQETQYF.

The J gene is TRBJ2-1, the V gene TRBV7-3, with D hard to call. The CDR3 length is 14 residues. The germline gives CDR1 SGHTA, CDR2 FQGTGA. The V end was cut by 5 bases, the J end by 6 bases, with 14 bases between. The CDR3 region is CASSPLPYPNEQFF. The CDR3 bases are TGTGCCAGCAGCCCCCTGCCATACCCCAATGAGCAGTTCTTC.

The chain joins TRBV25-1 to TRBJ2-7; 13 bases are shared with TRBD2. V lost 6 bases, J lost 6 bases, and 11 bases stayed unmatched. Germline CDR1 and CDR2: MGHDK and SYGVNS. The CDR3 loop spans 16 amino acids. This CDR3 is CASRGGWTSGSAEQYF. The CDR3 bases are TGTGCCAGCAGGGGGGGCTGGACTAGCGGGAGTGCCGAGCAGTACTTC.

The chain recombines TRBV19 with TRBJ1-1, with D perhaps matching TRBD1 (6 bases). The ends were cut back, 7 bases at V and 1 base at J, with 10 bases in the middle. This CDR3 is 13 amino acids long. Germline-derived CDR1 and CDR2 are LNHDA and SQIVND (reference sequence). This CDR3 reads CASTQGQNTEAFF. The CDR3 nucleotides read TGTGCCAGTACCCAGGGGCAGAACACTGAAGCTTTCTTT.

The chain joins TRBV29-1 to TRBJ2-2; 8 nucleotides match TRBD1. Germline V lookup: CDR1 SQVTM, CDR2 ANQGSEA. The junction had 8 bases not matched to a gene; V was cut back by 7 bases and J by 1 base. The CDR3 spans 15 residues. CDR3 region: CSAASGTGNTGELFF. Here the CDR3 DNA reads TGCAGCGCTGCATCCGGGACAGGGAACACCGGGGAGCTGTTTTTT.

V gene TRBV19 combines with J gene TRBJ1-2; unclear D gene. Germline V lookup: CDR1 LNHDA, CDR2 SQIVND (reference sequence). Trimming pared 4 bases from V and 5 bases from J, leaving 8 bases between. The CDR3 extends over 12 amino acids. This CDR3 reads CASSRTAYGYTF. The CDR3, as DNA: TGTGCCAGTAGTAGAACGGCATATGGCTACACCTTC.

The chain employs TRBV2 and TRBJ2-7; D unresolved. Deletions cut 4 bases from V and 4 bases from J, with 5 bases between. Germline values: CDR1 SNHLY, CDR2 FYNNEI. This CDR3 comprises 11 residues. CDR3 in amino acids: CASSAAYEQYF. CDR3 in DNA: TGTGCCAGCAGTGCTGCTTACGAGCAGTACTTC.

The V call is TRBV30, the J call TRBJ1-3; possible D gene TRBD1, 5 bases. Germline assignment: CDR1 GTSNPN and CDR2 SVGIG (reference sequence). There are 13 residues in the CDR3. The germline V and J ends were trimmed by 8 bases and 4 bases, with 15 bases remaining between them. The CDR3 here is CAGEGLRGNTIYF. CDR3 bases: TGTGCCGGAGAGGGACTTCGGGGAAACACCATATATTTT. The full variable domain, its missing parts supplied by reference TRBV30 and TRBJ1-3, is SQTIHQWPATLVQPVGSPLSLECTVEGTSNPNLYWYRQAAGRGLQLLFYSVGIGQISSEVPQNLSASRPQDRQFILSSKKLLLSDSGFYLCAGEGLRGNTIYFGEGSWLTVV.

The J gene is TRBJ2-3, the V gene TRBV5-1; 16 positions agree with TRBD2. Trimming took 3 bases from V and 4 from J; bases not matched to a gene: 8. In germline, CDR1 is SGHRS, CDR2 YFSETQ. The CDR3 contains 18 residues. In nucleotides, the CDR3 is TGCGCCAGCAGCTCCTCCGGGACTAGCGGGAGGGCCCCAGATACGCAGTATTTT. As protein: CASSSSGTSGRAPDTQYF.

J is TRBJ2-3 and V is TRBV7-2; 9 bases agree with TRBD2. The CDR3 runs to 17 residues. J lost 4 bases, V lost 2 bases, and 10 bases had no gene match. Per germline, CDR1 SGHTA and CDR2 FQGNSA. The CDR3 DNA reads as TGTGCCAGCAGCTTACCCTGGACTAGCGATTGGTCAGATACGCAGTATTTT. This translates into CASSLPWTSDWSDTQYF.

This clone has a single count. CDR3 loop: CATTRDFEVGEQFF. The CDR3, as DNA: TGTGCCACTACCCGGGACTTCGAAGTTGGTGAGCAGTTCTTC. The chain links TRBV6-5 to TRBJ2-1, with D possibly TRBD2 on 6 matching bases. There are 14 residues in the CDR3. V dropped 10 bases and J dropped 9 bases, with 22 bases sitting between them. Germline V gene data show CDR1 as MNHEY and CDR2 as SVGAGI.